What follows are 24 T cell receptor beta chains derived from one specimen sequenced in a study of cytomegalovirus exposure and HLA in healthy donors. Use of 60 Vbeta and 13 Jbeta primers characterized the PCR. Sequencing was performed with immunoSEQ multiplex PCR; in TCRdb, only in-frame clones are kept and a portion is missing. Found here are 150,000 to 200,000 clones, roughly 80% of them singletons; the top ten hold 3.5% to 5%. Sequenced sample: PBMCs. The receptor source for this set is a man aged 45 to 65 in good health and CMV-seropositive.

The chain combines TRBV6-5 with TRBJ2-7; weak D call: TRBD1 (6 bases). The CDR3 totals 16 residues. The V gene's germline CDR1 is MNHEY and CDR2 SVGAGI. The ends were cut back, 4 bases at V and 0 bases at J, with 16 bases in the middle. In nucleotides, the CDR3 is TGTGCCAGCAGTTCCCACGCCCAGGGGAACTCCTACGAGCAGTACTTC. Its protein is CASSSHAQGNSYEQYF.

A few counts support this clone. The V and J genes are TRBV6-6 and TRBJ2-5; 8 bases are a match to TRBD2. V was pared by 0 bases and J by 4 bases, with 4 bases of the junction left unmatched. From germline, CDR1 is MNHNY and CDR2 SVGAGI (reference sequence). This CDR3 comprises 15 residues. This CDR3 reads CASSYSGLGGETQYF. The CDR3 DNA is TGTGCCAGCAGTTACTCGGGACTAGGAGGAGAGACCCAGTACTTC.

The chain uses TRBV27 and TRBJ1-3; TRBD1 agrees at 7 bases. There are 19 residues in the CDR3. Germline V gives CDR1 MNHEY, CDR2 SMNVEV (reference sequence). Losses at the gene ends were 2 bases for V and 0 bases for J; bases not matched to a gene: 13. The CDR3: CASSLGPPMRGHSGNTIYF. The CDR3 bases are TGTGCCAGCAGTTTAGGGCCCCCCATGAGGGGGCACTCTGGAAACACCATATATTTT.

The chain employs TRBV30 and TRBJ1-6; D is uncertain. The germline V gene has CDR1 GTSNPN and CDR2 SVGIG (reference sequence). This CDR3 is built from 13 residues. The V end lost 1 base, the J end lost 4 bases, and 5 bases lay between the germline ends. The CDR3 coding sequence is TGTGCCTGGAGTGGGGAGTATAATTCACCCCTCCACTTT. Protein product: CAWSGEYNSPLHF.

This chain uses TRBV6-1 with TRBJ2-7, with a weak D call TRBD1 (6 bases). V was pared by 2 bases and J by 1 base, with 12 bases between. Germline V gene data show CDR1 as MNHNS and CDR2 as SASEGT. The CDR3 covers 15 residues. The CDR3 DNA sequence: TGTGCCAGCAGTGAATTCGACAGGTTTTCCTACGAGCAGTACTTC. This sequence encodes CASSEFDRFSYEQYF.

The chain employs TRBV4-3 and TRBJ2-3, with D possibly matching TRBD2 (7 bases). Between the trimmed V and J ends, which lost 0 bases and 4 bases, there was a span of 14 bases. The CDR3 is 16 amino acids. CDR1 is LGHNA and CDR2 is YSLEER in the germline V gene. CDR3 in amino acids: CASSQDRRGAPDTQYF. DNA for the CDR3: TGCGCCAGCAGCCAAGATCGTCGGGGGGCCCCAGATACGCAGTATTTT.

V usage is TRBV7-9 and J usage is TRBJ2-5; 7 nucleotides align to TRBD1. This CDR3 region has 14 residues. V lost 5 bases and J lost 5; bases outside the gene matches: 8. Germline lookup yields CDR1 SEHNR and CDR2 FQNEAQ (reference sequence). The CDR3 spells CASSPGQLPETQYF. In DNA form, the CDR3 reads TGTGCCAGCAGCCCGGGACAGTTACCGGAGACCCAGTACTTC.

This clone was detected only a few times. The CDR3 sequence: CASSGRQGPAGELFF. DNA for the CDR3: TGTGCCAGCAGCGGGCGACAGGGACCCGCCGGGGAGCTGTTTTTT. V gene TRBV9 combines with J gene TRBJ2-2; 7 bases are shared with TRBD1. This CDR3 has 15 residues. Looked up from germline, CDR1 is SGDLS and CDR2 is YYNGEE. The junction had 8 bases not matched to a gene; V was cut back by 3 bases and J by 6 bases.

The chain carries TRBV6-1 and TRBJ1-5, with D possibly matching TRBD1 (5 bases). V was shortened by 4 bases and J by 2 bases, with 12 bases between the two germline ends. The CDR3 extends over 15 amino acids. Germline loops: CDR1 MNHNS, CDR2 SASEGT. In DNA form, the CDR3 reads TGTGCCAGCAGTGGGGAGGGGCAGGGCAATCAGCCCCAGCATTTT. Its protein is CASSGEGQGNQPQHF.

The chain carries TRBV5-1 and TRBJ1-2, with 9 bases that match TRBD1. The germline V gene encodes CDR1 SGHRS and CDR2 YFSETQ. V lost 2 bases, J lost 2 bases, and 1 base stayed unmatched. The CDR3 has 14 residues. CDR3 in amino acids: CASSLQGANYGYTF. The DNA for the CDR3 is TGCGCCAGCAGCTTACAGGGGGCGAACTATGGCTACACCTTC.

The gene calls are TRBV2 and TRBJ1-2, with a tentative D call TRBD1 (6 bases). The CDR3 is made up of 12 amino acids. Trimming pared 6 bases from V and 4 bases from J, leaving 9 bases between. Germline values: CDR1 SNHLY, CDR2 FYNNEI. CDR3 loop: CASRGQSYGYTF. CDR3 sequence (DNA): TGTGCCAGCAGAGGACAGAGCTATGGCTACACCTTC.

Only one count was recorded for this clone. The chain employs TRBV18 and TRBJ2-5; 7 bases match TRBD2. V lost 3 bases and J lost 5; bases outside the gene matches: 6. In germline, CDR1 is KGHSH, CDR2 LQKENI. This CDR3 contains 14 residues. The CDR3 is CASSPGWGGETQYF. The CDR3 coding sequence is TGTGCCAGCTCACCCGGATGGGGAGGGGAGACCCAGTACTTC.

The chain joins TRBV15 to TRBJ1-5; D might be TRBD1 (5 bases). V lost 4 bases and J lost 0, with 16 bases in between. There are 17 residues in the CDR3. Germline V gene sequence: CDR1 LNHNV, CDR2 YYDKDF (reference sequence). The CDR3 nucleotides read TGTGCCACCAGCACACGTACGGGGGGGAGTAGCAATCAGCCCCAGCATTTT. Translation gives CATSTRTGGSSNQPQHF.

The V and J genes are TRBV27 and TRBJ2-1; 7 positions match TRBD1. The germline CDR1 and CDR2 sequences are MNHEY and SMNVEV (reference sequence). The CDR3 contains 14 residues. The V segment lost 5 bases and the J segment 8 bases; nucleotides outside the gene matches: 9. CDR3 DNA sequence: TGTGCCAGCAGTCCGTCGACAGGGATCGATGAGCAGTTCTTC. Translating gives CASSPSTGIDEQFF.

The rearrangement uses TRBV10-3 and TRBJ2-4, with TRBD2 matching over 9 bases. The trim removed 9 bases at V and 4 bases at J, leaving 31 bases unmatched. Germline CDR1 ENHRY, CDR2 SYGVKD. This CDR3 is 22 amino acids long. In nucleotides, the CDR3 is TGTGCCATGACACACCACCCGCCGAAGCGGGGGGCGCGCTCACCACATAAAAACATTCAGTACTTC. Translated: CAMTHHPPKRGARSPHKNIQYF.

The rearrangement links TRBV5-4 to TRBJ1-4; D unresolved. Trimming cost V 0 bases and J 8 bases, with 11 bases left between them. This CDR3 comprises 14 residues. Germline loops: CDR1 SGHNT, CDR2 YYREEE (reference sequence). The CDR3 sequence is CASSLAGPYEKLFF. For the CDR3, the DNA is TGTGCCAGCAGCTTGGCTGGGCCCTACGAAAAACTGTTTTTT.

The chain combines TRBV20-1 with TRBJ2-7; D is ambiguous. Per germline, CDR1 DFQATT and CDR2 SNEGSKA (reference sequence). Trimming took 3 bases from V and 9 from J, leaving 9 bases between them. The CDR3 length is 10 residues. CDR3 sequence reads: CSASERGQYF. CDR3 DNA: TGCAGTGCTAGTGAGAGAGGGCAGTACTTC.

The gene calls are TRBV7-9 and TRBJ2-7, with D unclear. The CDR3 has 15 amino acids. CDR1 is SEHNR and CDR2 is FQNEAQ in the germline V gene (reference sequence). V shed 1 base and J shed 1 base, with 11 bases lying between them. The CDR3 loop reads CASSLVGPLSYEQYF. CDR3 DNA: TGTGCCAGCAGCTTAGTGGGCCCTCTTTCCTACGAGCAGTACTTC.

The CDR3 DNA reads as TGTGCCAGCAGTGAATATATGCCAGATGAGCAGTACTTC. It translates to CASSEYMPDEQYF. The chain combines TRBV25-1 with TRBJ2-7, with D unresolved. V was cut by 0 bases and J by 7 bases, with 10 bases left in between. The CDR3 runs to 13 residues. Germline-derived CDR1 and CDR2 are MGHDK and SYGVNS.

V gene TRBV27 combines with J gene TRBJ1-2; D not certain. In germline, CDR1 is MNHEY, CDR2 SMNVEV (reference sequence). V was pared by 2 bases and J by 8 bases, with 9 bases between. This CDR3 has 12 amino acids. As DNA, the CDR3 is TGTGCCAGCAGTTTAGAGGGCCAGGGCTACACCTTC. Encoded protein: CASSLEGQGYTF.

V usage is TRBV11-2 and J usage is TRBJ2-6; TRBD2 might be the D (6 bases). CDR3 length equals 16 residues. V lost 3 bases to trimming and J lost 0 bases, with 9 bases between them. Germline loops: CDR1 SGHAT, CDR2 FQNNGV. As DNA, the CDR3 is TGTGCCAGCAGCTTCACCGGGGGCTCTGGGGCCAACGTCCTGACTTTC. Encoded protein: CASSFTGGSGANVLTF.

The chain is built from TRBV18 and TRBJ1-2; TRBD1 matches at 7 bases. This CDR3 has 15 amino acids. V lost 5 bases and J lost 4; bases outside the gene matches: 10. CDR1 KGHSH and CDR2 LQKENI come from the germline V gene. The CDR3 loop is CASSTSTGTAYGYTF. In DNA, the CDR3 is TGTGCCAGCTCAACTTCGACAGGGACTGCCTATGGCTACACCTTC.

This clone appeared once. The CDR3 DNA reads as TGCGCCAGCAGCTTCCGGGAGGGCCGGGAGACCCAGTACTTC. As protein: CASSFREGRETQYF. J is TRBJ2-5 and V is TRBV5-1; TRBD2 matches 8 bases. The CDR3 extends over 14 amino acids. V was pared by 2 bases and J by 5 bases, with 5 bases of the junction left unmatched. Germline CDR1 and CDR2: SGHRS and YFSETQ.

This clone has only a few counts. This rearrangement joins TRBV9 to TRBJ2-7, with 7 positions matching TRBD2. Germline CDR1 SGDLS, CDR2 YYNGEE. CDR3 length equals 14 residues. V gave up 4 bases and J gave up 0 bases; unmatched junction bases: 4. The CDR3 DNA reads TGTGCCAGCAGCACTAGGACTAGCTCCTACGAGCAGTACTTC. This gives the protein CASSTRTSSYEQYF. Filled out from reference TRBV9 and TRBJ2-7, the complete variable domain reads DSGVTQTPKHLITATGQRVTLRCSPRSGDLSVYWYQQSLDQGLQFLIQYYNGEERAKGNILERFSAQQFPDLHSELNLSSLELGDSALYFCASSTRTSSYEQYFGPGTRLTVT.